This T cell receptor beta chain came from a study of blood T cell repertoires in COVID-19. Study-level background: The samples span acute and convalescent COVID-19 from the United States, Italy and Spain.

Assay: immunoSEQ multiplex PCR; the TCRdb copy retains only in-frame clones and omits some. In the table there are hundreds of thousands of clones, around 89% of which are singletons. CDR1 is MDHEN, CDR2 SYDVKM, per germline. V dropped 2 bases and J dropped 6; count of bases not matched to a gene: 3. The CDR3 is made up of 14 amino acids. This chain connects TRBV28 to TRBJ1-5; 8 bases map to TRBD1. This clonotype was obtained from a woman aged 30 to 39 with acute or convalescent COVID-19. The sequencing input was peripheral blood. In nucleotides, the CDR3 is TGTGCCAGCAGTTTACAGGGGGCGGTTCAGCCCCAGCATTTT. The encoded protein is CASSLQGAVQPQHF.